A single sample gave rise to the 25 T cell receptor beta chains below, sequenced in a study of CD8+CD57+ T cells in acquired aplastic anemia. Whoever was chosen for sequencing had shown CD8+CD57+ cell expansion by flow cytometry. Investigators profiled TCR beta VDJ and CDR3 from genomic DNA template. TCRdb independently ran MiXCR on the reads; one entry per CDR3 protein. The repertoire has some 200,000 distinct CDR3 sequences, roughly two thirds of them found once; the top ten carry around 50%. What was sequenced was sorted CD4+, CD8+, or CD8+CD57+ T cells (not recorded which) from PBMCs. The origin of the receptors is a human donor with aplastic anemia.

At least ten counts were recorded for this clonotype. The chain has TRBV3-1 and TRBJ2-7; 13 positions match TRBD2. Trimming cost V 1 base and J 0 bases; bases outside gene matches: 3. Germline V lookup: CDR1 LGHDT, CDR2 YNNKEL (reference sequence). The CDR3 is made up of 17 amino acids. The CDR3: CASSQGTSGRNSYEQYF. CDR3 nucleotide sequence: TGTGCCAGCAGCCAAGGGACTAGCGGGAGAAACTCCTACGAGCAGTACTTC.

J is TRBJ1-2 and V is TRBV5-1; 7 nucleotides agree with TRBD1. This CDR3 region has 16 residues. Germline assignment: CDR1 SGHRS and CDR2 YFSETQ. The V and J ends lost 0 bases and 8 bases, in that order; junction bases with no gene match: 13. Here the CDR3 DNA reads TGCGCCAGCAGCTTGGCGTTGGGACAGTCTAGTCTAGGCTACACCTTC. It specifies CASSLALGQSSLGYTF.

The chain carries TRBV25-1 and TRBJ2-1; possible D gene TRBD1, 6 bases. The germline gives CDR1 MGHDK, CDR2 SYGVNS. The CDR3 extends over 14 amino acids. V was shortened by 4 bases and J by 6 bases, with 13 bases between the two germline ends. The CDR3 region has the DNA TGTGCCAGCAGTGGGCAGGGGAAGTTCAATGAGCAGTTCTTC. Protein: CASSGQGKFNEQFF.

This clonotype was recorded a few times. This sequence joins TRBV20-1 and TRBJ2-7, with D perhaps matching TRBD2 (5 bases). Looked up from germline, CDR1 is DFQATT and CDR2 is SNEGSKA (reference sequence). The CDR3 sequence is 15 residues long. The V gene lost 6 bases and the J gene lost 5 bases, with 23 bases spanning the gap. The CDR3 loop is CSALPSPGILHEQYF. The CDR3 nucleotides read TGCAGTGCCCTGCCGAGCCCGGGGATCCTGCACGAGCAGTACTTC.

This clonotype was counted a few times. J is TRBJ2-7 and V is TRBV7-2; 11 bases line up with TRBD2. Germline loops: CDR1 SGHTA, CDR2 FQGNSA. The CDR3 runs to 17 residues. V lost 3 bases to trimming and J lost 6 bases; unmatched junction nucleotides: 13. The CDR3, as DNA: TGTGCCAGCAGCTTCTACGCCGGGACTAGCGGATCCACCGAGCAGTACTTC. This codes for CASSFYAGTSGSTEQYF.

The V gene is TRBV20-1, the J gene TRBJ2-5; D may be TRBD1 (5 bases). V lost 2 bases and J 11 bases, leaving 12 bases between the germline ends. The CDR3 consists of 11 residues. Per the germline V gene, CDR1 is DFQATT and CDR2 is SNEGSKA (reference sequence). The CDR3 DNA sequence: TGCAGTGCTAGATGGGGCCCTACGCAGTACTTC. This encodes CSARWGPTQYF.

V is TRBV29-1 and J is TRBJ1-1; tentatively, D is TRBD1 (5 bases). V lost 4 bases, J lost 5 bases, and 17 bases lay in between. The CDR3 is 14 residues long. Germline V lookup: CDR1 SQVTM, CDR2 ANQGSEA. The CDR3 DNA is TGCAGCGTTGGCCTTTTCTCGGGGGGGACTGAAGCTTTCTTT. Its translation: CSVGLFSGGTEAFF. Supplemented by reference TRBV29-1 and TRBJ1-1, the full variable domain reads SAVISQKPSRDICQRGTSLTIQCQVDSQVTMMFWYRQQPGQSLTLIATANQGSEATYESGFVIDKFPISRPNLTFSTLTVSNMSPEDSSIYLCSVGLFSGGTEAFFGQGTRLTVV.

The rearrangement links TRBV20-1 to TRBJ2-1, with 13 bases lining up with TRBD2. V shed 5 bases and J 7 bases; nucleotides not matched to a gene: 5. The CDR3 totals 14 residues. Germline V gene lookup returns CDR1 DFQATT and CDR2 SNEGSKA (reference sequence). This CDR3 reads CSASGTSGTNEQFF. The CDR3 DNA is TGCAGTGCTTCCGGGACTAGCGGGACTAATGAGCAGTTCTTC.

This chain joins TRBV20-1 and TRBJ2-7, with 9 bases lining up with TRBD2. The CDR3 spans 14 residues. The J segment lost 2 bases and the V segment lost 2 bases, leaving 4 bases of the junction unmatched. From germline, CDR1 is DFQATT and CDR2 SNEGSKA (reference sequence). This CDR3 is CSARILAGAYEQYF. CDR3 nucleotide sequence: TGCAGTGCTAGAATATTAGCGGGGGCCTACGAGCAGTACTTC.

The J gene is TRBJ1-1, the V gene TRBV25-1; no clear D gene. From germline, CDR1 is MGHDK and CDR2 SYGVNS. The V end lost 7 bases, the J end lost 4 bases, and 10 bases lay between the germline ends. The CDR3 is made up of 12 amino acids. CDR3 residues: CASTGDATEAFF. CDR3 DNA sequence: TGTGCCAGCACCGGAGATGCCACTGAAGCTTTCTTT.

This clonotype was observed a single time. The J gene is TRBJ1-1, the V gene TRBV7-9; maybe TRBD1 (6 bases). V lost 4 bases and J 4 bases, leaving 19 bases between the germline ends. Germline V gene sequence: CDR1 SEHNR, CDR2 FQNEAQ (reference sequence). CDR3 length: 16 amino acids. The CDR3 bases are TGTGCCAGCAGCTCAAGAGCTCTCCACAGGGCCACTGAAGCTTTCTTT. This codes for CASSSRALHRATEAFF.

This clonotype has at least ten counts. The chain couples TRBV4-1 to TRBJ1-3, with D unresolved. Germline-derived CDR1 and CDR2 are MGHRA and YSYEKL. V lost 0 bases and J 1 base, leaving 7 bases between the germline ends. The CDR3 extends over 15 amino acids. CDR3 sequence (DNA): TGCGCCAGCAGCCAAGATGACGGGTCTGGAAACACCATATATTTT. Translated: CASSQDDGSGNTIYF.

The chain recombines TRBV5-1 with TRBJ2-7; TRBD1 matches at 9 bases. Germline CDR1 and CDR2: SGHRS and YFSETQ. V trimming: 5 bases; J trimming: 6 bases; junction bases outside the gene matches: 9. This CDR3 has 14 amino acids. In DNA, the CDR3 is TGCGCCAGCAGATGGTCCGGGACAGGGAGCGAGCAGTACTTC. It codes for CASRWSGTGSEQYF.

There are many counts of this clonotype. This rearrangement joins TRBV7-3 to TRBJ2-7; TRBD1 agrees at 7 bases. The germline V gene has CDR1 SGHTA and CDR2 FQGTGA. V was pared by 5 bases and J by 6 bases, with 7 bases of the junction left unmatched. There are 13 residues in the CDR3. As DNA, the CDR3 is TGTGCCAGCAGCCTAGATCAGGGGGTCGAGCAGTACTTC. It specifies CASSLDQGVEQYF. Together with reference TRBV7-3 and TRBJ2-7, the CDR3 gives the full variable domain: GAGVSQTPSNKVTEKGKYVELRCDPISGHTALYWYRQSLGQGPEFLIYFQGTGAADDSGLPNDRFFAVRPEGSVSTLKIQRTERGDSAVYLCASSLDQGVEQYFGPGTRLTVT.

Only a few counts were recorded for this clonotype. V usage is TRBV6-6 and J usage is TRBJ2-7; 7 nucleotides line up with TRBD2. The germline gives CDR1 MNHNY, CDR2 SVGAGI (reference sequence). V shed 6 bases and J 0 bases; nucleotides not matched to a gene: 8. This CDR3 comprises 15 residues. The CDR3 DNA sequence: TGTGCCAGCAGCAGACAAGCGGGGAGCTCCTACGAGCAGTACTTC. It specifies CASSRQAGSSYEQYF.

The CDR3 spells CASTGQGYTDTQYF. CDR3 sequence (DNA): TGTGCCAGCACGGGACAGGGGTACACAGATACGCAGTATTTT. The gene calls are TRBV2 and TRBJ2-3; TRBD1 matches 10 bases. Trimming took 7 bases from V and 2 from J; bases not matched to a gene: 3. The length of the CDR3 is 14 residues. From germline, CDR1 is SNHLY and CDR2 FYNNEI.

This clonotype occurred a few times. CDR3 DNA sequence: TGTGCCAGCAGTGAATTGGGGGGCGAGGCGAACACTGAAGCTTTCTTT. This sequence encodes CASSELGGEANTEAFF. V usage is TRBV2 and J usage is TRBJ1-1; tentative D call: TRBD1 (6 bases). This CDR3 is 16 amino acids long. Germline-derived CDR1 and CDR2 are SNHLY and FYNNEI. Trimming shortened V by 2 bases and J by 1 base, and 14 bases separated the two germline ends.

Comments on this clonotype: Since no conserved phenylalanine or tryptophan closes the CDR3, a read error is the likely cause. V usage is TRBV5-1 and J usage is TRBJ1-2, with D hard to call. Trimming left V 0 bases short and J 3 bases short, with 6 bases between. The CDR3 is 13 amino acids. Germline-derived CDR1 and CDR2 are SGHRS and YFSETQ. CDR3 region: CASSLGEDYGYTL. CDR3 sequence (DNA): TGCGCCAGCAGCTTGGGCGAGGACTATGGCTACACCCTC.

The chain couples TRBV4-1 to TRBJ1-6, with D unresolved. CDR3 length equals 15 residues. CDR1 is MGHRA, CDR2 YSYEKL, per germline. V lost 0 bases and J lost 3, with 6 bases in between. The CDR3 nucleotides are TGCGCCAGCAGCCAAGAGTCAAACTATAATTCACCCCTCCACTTT. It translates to CASSQESNYNSPLHF.

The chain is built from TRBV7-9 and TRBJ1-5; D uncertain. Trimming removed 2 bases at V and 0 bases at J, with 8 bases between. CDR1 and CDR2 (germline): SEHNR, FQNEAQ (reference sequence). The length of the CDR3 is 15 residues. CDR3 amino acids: CASSLSGGSNQPQHF. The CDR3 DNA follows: TGTGCCAGCAGCTTATCGGGAGGTAGCAATCAGCCCCAGCATTTT.

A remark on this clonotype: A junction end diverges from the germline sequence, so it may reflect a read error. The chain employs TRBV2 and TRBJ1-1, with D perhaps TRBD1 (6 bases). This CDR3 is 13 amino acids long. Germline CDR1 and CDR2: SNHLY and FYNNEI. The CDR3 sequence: CASIRGVDTEAFF. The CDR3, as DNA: TGTGCCAGCATCAGGGGCGTGGACACTGAGGCTTTCTTT.

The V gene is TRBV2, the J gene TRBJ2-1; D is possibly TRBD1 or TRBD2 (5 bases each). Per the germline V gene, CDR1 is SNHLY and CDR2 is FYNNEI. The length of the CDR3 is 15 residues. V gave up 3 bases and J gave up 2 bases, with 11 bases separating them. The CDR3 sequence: CASSETGLTYNEQFF. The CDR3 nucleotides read TGTGCCAGCAGTGAGACGGGGCTTACCTACAATGAGCAGTTCTTC.

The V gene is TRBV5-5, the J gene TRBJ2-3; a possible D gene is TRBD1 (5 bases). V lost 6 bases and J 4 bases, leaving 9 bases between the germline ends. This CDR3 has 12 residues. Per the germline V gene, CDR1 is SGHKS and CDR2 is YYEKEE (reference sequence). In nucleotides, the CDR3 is TGTGCCAGCACAAGGGGCGCAGATACGCAGTATTTT. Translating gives CASTRGADTQYF.

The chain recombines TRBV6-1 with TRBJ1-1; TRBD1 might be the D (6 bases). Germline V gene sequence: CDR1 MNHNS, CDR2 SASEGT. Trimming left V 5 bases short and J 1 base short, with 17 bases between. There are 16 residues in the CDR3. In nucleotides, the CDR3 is TGTGCCAGCAGTTACGAGCAGGGGAGGTCGAACACTGAAGCTTTCTTT. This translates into CASSYEQGRSNTEAFF.

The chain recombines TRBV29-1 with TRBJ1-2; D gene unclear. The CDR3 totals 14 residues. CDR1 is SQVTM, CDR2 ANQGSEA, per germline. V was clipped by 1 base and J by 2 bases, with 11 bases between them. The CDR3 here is CSVEGQATNYGYTF. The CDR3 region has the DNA TGCAGCGTTGAAGGTCAGGCGACAAACTATGGCTACACCTTC.